Shown below are 17 T cell receptor beta chains from a single sample sequenced in a study of blood T cell repertoires in COVID-19. Assay: immunoSEQ multiplex PCR; the TCRdb copy retains only in-frame clones and omits some. The sample records 73,000 or so clones, more than 85% being singletons. The specimen sequenced was peripheral blood. The receptors here all came from a human donor with active COVID-19. The donor label of this sample is uncertain.

CDR3 nucleotide sequence: TGTGCCAGCAGCACCCCGGGAGGGAGGCGCAATGAGCAGTTCTTC. This gives the protein CASSTPGGRRNEQFF. The rearrangement joins TRBV7-2 to TRBJ2-1; TRBD2 agrees at 8 bases. Germline V gene data show CDR1 as SGHTA and CDR2 as FQGNSA. With 5 bases clipped from V and 6 bases from J, the junction kept 9 bases outside the gene matches. The CDR3 covers 15 residues.

The chain recombines TRBV5-4 with TRBJ1-3, with D unclear. Germline-derived CDR1 and CDR2 are SGHNT and YYREEE (reference sequence). Trimming took off 4 bases at V and 0 bases at J, with 11 bases between the two ends. The CDR3 has 15 amino acids. CDR3 in amino acids: CASSAYASSGNTIYF. CDR3 DNA sequence: TGTGCCAGCAGCGCCTACGCAAGCTCTGGAAACACCATATATTTT. The full variable domain, its missing parts supplied by reference TRBV5-4 and TRBJ1-3, is ETGVTQSPTHLIKTRGQQVTLRCSSQSGHNTVSWYQQALGQGPQFIFQYYREEENGRGNFPPRFSGLQFPNYSSELNVNALELDDSALYLCASSAYASSGNTIYFGEGSWLTVV.

DNA of the CDR3: TGTGCCAGCAGCTTAGCGGCGGAGGGGACAGATACGCAGTATTTT. The encoded protein is CASSLAAEGTDTQYF. This chain links TRBV7-6 with TRBJ2-3; D may be TRBD2 (6 bases). CDR1 and CDR2 (germline): SGHVS, FNYEAQ. The CDR3 has 15 residues. V lost 0 bases, J lost 3 bases, and 10 bases lay in between.

This sequence joins TRBV10-2 and TRBJ2-7; D remains ambiguous. With 2 bases removed from V and 5 bases from J, the gap between germline ends came to 7 bases. Germline V lookup: CDR1 WSHSY, CDR2 SAAADI. The CDR3 totals 12 residues. The CDR3 bases are TGCGCCAGCAGTGAGCATTACAACGAGCAGTACTTC. Translating it yields CASSEHYNEQYF.

This sequence joins TRBV28 and TRBJ1-1; D is ambiguous. Trimming stripped 2 bases from V and 11 bases from J, with 12 bases between. Germline V gene sequence: CDR1 MDHEN, CDR2 SYDVKM. This CDR3 has 12 amino acids. The CDR3 reads CASSLKGSEAFF. The DNA for the CDR3 is TGTGCCAGCAGTTTAAAAGGGAGTGAGGCTTTCTTT.

The V and J genes are TRBV6-2 or TRBV6-3 and TRBJ1-1; 8 bases line up with TRBD1. CDR3 length: 16 amino acids. In germline, CDR1 is MNHEY, CDR2 SVGEGT. Trimming removed 4 bases from V and 1 base from J; junction bases left unmatched: 8. Written as DNA, the CDR3 is TGTGCCAGCAGTTCGGGACAGGCCGGTGGGAACACTGAAGCTTTCTTT. This codes for CASSSGQAGGNTEAFF.

Notes on this clone: Other nucleotide sequences from this sample produce the same CDR3. The chain carries TRBV6-2 or TRBV6-3 and TRBJ1-1; D call uncertain. CDR1 and CDR2 (germline): MNHEY, SVGEGT. This CDR3 contains 13 residues. Trimming pared 2 bases from V and 1 base from J, leaving 5 bases between. The CDR3 nucleotides read TGTGCCAGCAGTTACCCGGGGAACACTGAAGCTTTCTTT. As protein: CASSYPGNTEAFF.

V gene TRBV19 combines with J gene TRBJ1-1; 8 bases are a match to TRBD1. V was pared by 4 bases and J by 5 bases, with 9 bases of the junction left unmatched. This CDR3 is built from 15 residues. The germline V gene encodes CDR1 LNHDA and CDR2 SQIVND (reference sequence). The CDR3 DNA reads TGTGCCAGTAGTAATCAGGGGGCGGGTTGGACTGAAGCTTTCTTT. Amino acids: CASSNQGAGWTEAFF.

The chain recombines TRBV29-1 with TRBJ2-7, with a weak D call TRBD1 (5 bases). In germline, CDR1 is SQVTM, CDR2 ANQGSEA. The V end lost 4 bases, the J end lost 10 bases, and 17 bases lay between the germline ends. The CDR3 loop spans 12 amino acids. The CDR3 region has the DNA TGCAGCGTTGCTGAAAACTACGACAGTCAGTACTTC. Translating it yields CSVAENYDSQYF.

The chain is built from TRBV7-8 and TRBJ1-2; TRBD1 matches at 8 bases. V shed 3 bases, J shed 4 bases, and the junction held 4 bases outside the gene matches. CDR3 length: 14 residues. From germline, CDR1 is SGHVS and CDR2 FQNEAQ. The CDR3 region is CASSLDRAAYGYTF. DNA for the CDR3: TGTGCCAGCAGCTTGGACAGGGCTGCCTATGGCTACACCTTC.

This chain uses TRBV28 with TRBJ2-3; D may be TRBD1 (7 bases). This CDR3 has 16 residues. Germline CDR1 is MDHEN and CDR2 is SYDVKM. Between the trimmed V and J ends, which lost 5 bases and 4 bases, there was a span of 19 bases. The chain's CDR3 is CASSRTGASGADTQYF. DNA for the CDR3: TGTGCCAGCAGTCGTACAGGGGCTTCGGGAGCAGATACGCAGTATTTT.

This sequence joins TRBV7-8 and TRBJ1-6, with TRBD1 identical over 7 bases. V trimming: 5 bases; J trimming: 4 bases; junction bases outside the gene matches: 5. The CDR3 contains 15 residues. Germline CDR1 reads SGHVS; CDR2 reads FQNEAQ. CDR3 in amino acids: CASSGRGLYNSPLHF. The DNA for the CDR3 is TGTGCCAGCAGCGGCAGGGGGTTATATAATTCACCCCTCCACTTT.

As to this clone: The CDR3 ends on some other residue instead of the conserved phenylalanine or tryptophan, so this is likely a read error. The DNA is omitted, as the CDR3 cannot be located on it reliably, and the CDR3 follows TCRdb's listing. The chain carries TRBV5-5 and TRBJ2-3; TRBD2, the table's D call, was not compared with the DNA. Germline V CDR1 and CDR2: SGHKS, YYEKEE (reference sequence). The CDR3 sequence runs 11 residues, both termini included. The CDR3 is CASSSTDGTGI.

This clone has just one count. The chain couples TRBV28 to TRBJ1-2, with a tentative D call TRBD1 (6 bases). Trimming removed 7 bases at V and 8 bases at J, with 14 bases between. The CDR3 is 12 residues long. CDR1 is MDHEN and CDR2 is SYDVKM in the germline V gene. CDR3: CASILQGGGYTF. CDR3 bases: TGTGCCAGCATTCTACAGGGCGGGGGCTACACCTTC.

In regard to this clone: A read error may account for a junction end that differs from germline. J is TRBJ2-1 and V is TRBV7-2; 10 bases line up with TRBD2. The germline gives CDR1 SGHTA, CDR2 FQGNSA. The CDR3 length is 15 residues. The CDR3 sequence is CASSLASGSIGEQFF. For the CDR3, the DNA is TGTGCCAGCAGCCTAGCTAGCGGGAGCATCGGTGAGCAGTTCTTC.

The rearrangement links TRBV24-1 to TRBJ1-2; possibly TRBD1 for D (6 bases). Germline-derived CDR1 and CDR2 are KGHDR and SFDVKD. V lost 5 bases to trimming and J lost 4 bases, with 19 bases between them. The CDR3 sequence is 16 residues long. This chain's CDR3 is CATSGPADRSPYGYTF. The CDR3 DNA follows: TGTGCCACCAGTGGCCCTGCTGACAGGAGCCCCTATGGCTACACCTTC.

A few counts support this clone. This chain links TRBV5-4 with TRBJ2-1; 11 bases line up with TRBD2. V gave up 3 bases and J gave up 5 bases; unmatched junction bases: 7. The CDR3 loop spans 16 amino acids. Germline CDR1 is SGHNT and CDR2 is YYREEE (reference sequence). CDR3: CASSWALAGGDNEQFF. The CDR3 DNA sequence: TGTGCCAGCAGCTGGGCGCTAGCGGGAGGTGACAATGAGCAGTTCTTC.